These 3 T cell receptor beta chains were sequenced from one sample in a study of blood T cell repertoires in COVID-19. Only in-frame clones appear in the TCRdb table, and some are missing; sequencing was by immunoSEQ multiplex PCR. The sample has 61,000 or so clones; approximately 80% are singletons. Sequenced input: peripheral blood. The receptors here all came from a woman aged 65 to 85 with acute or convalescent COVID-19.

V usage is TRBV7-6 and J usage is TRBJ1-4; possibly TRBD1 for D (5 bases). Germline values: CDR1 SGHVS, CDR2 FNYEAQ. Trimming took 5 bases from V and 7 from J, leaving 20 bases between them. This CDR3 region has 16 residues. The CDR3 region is CASSRNQGREGEKLFF. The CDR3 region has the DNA TGTGCCAGCAGCCGAAACCAGGGACGGGAGGGTGAAAAACTGTTTTTT.

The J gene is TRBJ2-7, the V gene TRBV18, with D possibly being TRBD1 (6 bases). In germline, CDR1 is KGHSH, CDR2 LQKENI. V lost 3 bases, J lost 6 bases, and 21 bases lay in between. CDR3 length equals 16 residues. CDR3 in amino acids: CASSPGRIGRGGEQYF. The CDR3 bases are TGTGCCAGCTCACCCGGTCGCATCGGTCGAGGGGGCGAGCAGTACTTC.

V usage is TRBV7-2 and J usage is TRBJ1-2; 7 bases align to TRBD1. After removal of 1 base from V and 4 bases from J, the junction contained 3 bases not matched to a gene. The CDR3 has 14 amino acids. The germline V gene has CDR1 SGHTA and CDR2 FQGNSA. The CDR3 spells CASSLEGARYGYTF. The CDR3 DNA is TGTGCCAGCAGCTTAGAGGGGGCACGCTATGGCTACACCTTC.